These 19 T cell receptor beta chains originate from one sample sequenced in a study of T-cell reconstitution after alpha-beta-depleted transplantation in children. Using unique molecular identifiers, the investigators prepared the TCRbeta library. TCRdb recomputed calls from the PCR reads with MiXCR, one row per CDR3 protein. Among almost 250,000 distinct CDR3 sequences, more than 20% were seen once, and the ten largest hold about 2.5%. Source: PBMCs, taken before TCRalphabeta/CD19-depleted stem cell transplant. The source of these receptors is a girl aged 2-10 years with Fanconi anemia, due to receive a stem cell transplant.

This clonotype was recorded many times. This rearrangement joins TRBV20-1 to TRBJ2-5; no clear D gene. The CDR3 has 12 amino acids. Germline V gives CDR1 DFQATT, CDR2 SNEGSKA (reference sequence). Trimming took 2 bases from V and 0 from J, leaving 4 bases between them. CDR3 in DNA: TGCAGTGCTAGACAGTACCAAGAGACCCAGTACTTC. Its protein product is CSARQYQETQYF.

This sequence joins TRBV7-2 and TRBJ2-1; 10 nucleotides agree with TRBD2. After removal of 3 bases from V and 0 bases from J, the junction contained 5 bases not matched to a gene. The CDR3 has 17 residues. Germline V gene data show CDR1 as SGHTA and CDR2 as FQGNSA. CDR3 sequence reads: CASSFYSGRISYNEQFF. CDR3 coding DNA: TGTGCCAGCAGCTTTTATAGCGGGAGGATCTCCTACAATGAGCAGTTCTTC. The full variable domain, its missing parts supplied by reference TRBV7-2 and TRBJ2-1, is GAGVSQSPSNKVTEKGKDVELRCDPISGHTALYWYRQSLGQGLEFLIYFQGNSAPDKSGLPSDRFSAERTGGSVSTLTIQRTQQEDSAVYLCASSFYSGRISYNEQFFGPGTRLTVL.

This rearrangement joins TRBV18 to TRBJ2-2; no clear D. The CDR3 length is 13 residues. CDR1 is KGHSH, CDR2 LQKENI, per germline. V lost 2 bases to trimming and J lost 3 bases, with 4 bases between them. CDR3 nucleotide sequence: TGTGCCAGCTCACCATTCGACACCGGGGAGCTGTTTTTT. As protein: CASSPFDTGELFF.

This clonotype was picked up a small number of times. The CDR3 coding sequence is TGCAGTGCTAGAGATCTCGGCGGTCGGACAGGGCGCGCCACTGAAGCTTTCTTT. Protein: CSARDLGGRTGRATEAFF. V usage is TRBV20-1 and J usage is TRBJ1-1; TRBD1 matches 8 bases. The junction had 16 bases not matched to a gene; V was cut back by 0 bases and J by 4 bases. This CDR3 spans 18 amino acids. Germline V gene sequence: CDR1 DFQATT, CDR2 SNEGSKA (reference sequence).

The table lists this clonotype with a few counts. The chain joins TRBV7-8 to TRBJ2-2, with no clear D. The CDR3 is made up of 13 amino acids. With 1 base removed from V and 4 bases from J, the gap between germline ends came to 4 bases. Germline V gene data show CDR1 as SGHVS and CDR2 as FQNEAQ. The CDR3 bases are TGTGCCAGCAGCTTAGTGGCCACCGGGGAGCTGTTTTTT. It is translated as CASSLVATGELFF.

The rearrangement uses TRBV20-1 and TRBJ2-5; a possible D gene is TRBD1 (6 bases). Germline V gene data show CDR1 as DFQATT and CDR2 as SNEGSKA (reference sequence). The V and J ends lost 0 bases and 4 bases respectively, with 18 bases between them. This CDR3 contains 16 residues. Here the CDR3 reads CSARDLSHRVRETQYF. The CDR3 DNA is TGCAGTGCTAGAGATCTCTCGCACAGGGTTCGAGAGACCCAGTACTTC.

This clonotype was counted between two and nine times. The chain recombines TRBV25-1 with TRBJ2-3; 8 bases align to TRBD2. V dropped 2 bases and J dropped 11; count of bases not matched to a gene: 15. The CDR3 is 16 amino acids. CDR1 is MGHDK, CDR2 SYGVNS, per germline. The CDR3 sequence is CASSEVGLAGYVLQYF. Here the CDR3 DNA reads TGTGCCAGCAGTGAAGTCGGGTTAGCGGGGTATGTGTTGCAGTATTTT.

The chain has TRBV6-1 and TRBJ2-1, with 8 bases matching TRBD2. Germline V gene sequence: CDR1 MNHNS, CDR2 SASEGT. Trimming at V came to 6 bases and at J to 7 bases, leaving 8 bases not matched to a gene. This CDR3 contains 14 residues. The CDR3 spells CASSLPGGVNEQFF. In DNA, the CDR3 is TGTGCCAGCAGCCTTCCGGGGGGGGTAAATGAGCAGTTCTTC.

The chain has TRBV20-1 and TRBJ2-4; 7 nucleotides line up with TRBD1. Germline V gene lookup returns CDR1 DFQATT and CDR2 SNEGSKA (reference sequence). V was pared by 4 bases and J by 3 bases, with 6 bases of the junction left unmatched. This CDR3 has 14 residues. The CDR3 sequence: CSATHGQDKNIQYF. The CDR3 DNA is TGCAGTGCTACCCATGGACAGGACAAAAACATTCAGTACTTC.

The V call is TRBV29-1, the J call TRBJ2-7; D is undetermined. Germline lookup yields CDR1 SQVTM and CDR2 ANQGSEA. V was shortened by 4 bases and J by 4 bases, with 20 bases between the two germline ends. CDR3 size: 15 residues. The chain's CDR3 is CSVGAPSRVGYEQYF. CDR3 DNA sequence: TGCAGCGTTGGGGCGCCGTCGAGAGTTGGGTACGAGCAGTACTTC.

This clonotype was detected ten times or more. The chain links TRBV27 to TRBJ1-5; no reliable D call. V was pared by 4 bases and J by 4 bases, with 11 bases between. The V gene's germline CDR1 is MNHEY and CDR2 SMNVEV (reference sequence). This CDR3 has 14 amino acids. The CDR3 coding sequence is TGTGCCAGCAGTTGCCCCAACCGAAATCAGCCCCAGCATTTT. It specifies CASSCPNRNQPQHF.

This clonotype showed up many times. This chain links TRBV29-1 with TRBJ2-5; 7 nucleotides agree with TRBD2. V shed 7 bases, J shed 5 bases, and the junction held 7 bases outside the gene matches. Germline lookup yields CDR1 SQVTM and CDR2 ANQGSEA. This CDR3 comprises 12 residues. CDR3 bases: TGCAGCGGCCTGGGACTATCGGAGACCCAGTACTTC. This gives the protein CSGLGLSETQYF.

The chain carries TRBV7-3 and TRBJ2-3; 9 bases align to TRBD2. CDR3 length equals 14 residues. The V gene's germline CDR1 is SGHTA and CDR2 FQGTGA. Unmatched junction bases numbered 4, after V lost 5 bases and J lost 4 bases. The CDR3 sequence is CASSAGTSPDTQYF. As DNA, the CDR3 is TGTGCCAGCAGCGCCGGGACTAGCCCAGATACGCAGTATTTT.

J is TRBJ2-3 and V is TRBV2, with TRBD2 matching 13 bases. After removal of 6 bases from V and 3 bases from J, the junction contained 3 bases not matched to a gene. Germline lookup yields CDR1 SNHLY and CDR2 FYNNEI. The CDR3 covers 15 residues. CDR3 DNA sequence: TGTGCCAGCAGGGGGACTAGCGGGGATACAGATACGCAGTATTTT. This sequence encodes CASRGTSGDTDTQYF.

This chain links TRBV14 with TRBJ1-4, with D unresolved. Per the germline V gene, CDR1 is SGHDN and CDR2 is FVKESK. The CDR3 sequence is 14 residues long. The V gene lost 5 bases and the J gene lost 8 bases, with 15 bases spanning the gap. The CDR3 sequence: CASSEVLRGEKLFF. The CDR3 DNA is TGTGCCAGCAGCGAAGTCCTTCGAGGGGAAAAACTGTTTTTT.

This clonotype was seen only a few times. This chain links TRBV29-1 with TRBJ2-2; D call uncertain. This CDR3 spans 15 amino acids. Germline V CDR1 and CDR2: SQVTM, ANQGSEA. Trimming removed 4 bases from V and 0 bases from J, with 12 bases in between. CDR3 amino acids: CSVVGSPPNTGELFF. The CDR3 coding sequence is TGCAGCGTTGTGGGCAGTCCACCGAACACCGGGGAGCTGTTTTTT.

The chain links TRBV18 to TRBJ2-5; D is unclear. Germline CDR1 is KGHSH and CDR2 is LQKENI. This CDR3 contains 14 residues. V shed 3 bases and J shed 2 bases, with 10 bases lying between them. CDR3 coding DNA: TGTGCCAGCTCACCTTTAGCAAGACAAGAGACCCAGTACTTC. Residues: CASSPLARQETQYF.

This clonotype was picked up a small number of times. The genes are TRBV5-1 and TRBJ2-7; 7 bases are shared with TRBD1. Trimming took 4 bases from V and 2 from J; bases not matched to a gene: 9. This CDR3 is 15 amino acids long. CDR1 is SGHRS, CDR2 YFSETQ, per germline. The CDR3 loop is CASSPNSGTAYEQYF. The DNA for the CDR3 is TGCGCCAGCAGCCCCAACTCCGGGACAGCCTACGAGCAGTACTTC. Based on the CDR3 plus reference TRBV5-1 and TRBJ2-7, the full variable domain is KAGVTQTPRYLIKTRGQQVTLSCSPISGHRSVSWYQQTPGQGLQFLFEYFSETQRNKGNFPGRFSGRQFSNSRSEMNVSTLELGDSALYLCASSPNSGTAYEQYFGPGTRLTVT.

In its sample, this clonotype was seen many times. The genes are TRBV20-1 and TRBJ2-5, with unresolved D. This CDR3 contains 13 residues. V lost 6 bases and J 4 bases, leaving 15 bases between the germline ends. The germline V gene encodes CDR1 DFQATT and CDR2 SNEGSKA (reference sequence). CDR3 sequence: CSALRTPRETQYF. CDR3 in DNA: TGCAGTGCGCTGAGGACCCCAAGAGAGACCCAGTACTTC.